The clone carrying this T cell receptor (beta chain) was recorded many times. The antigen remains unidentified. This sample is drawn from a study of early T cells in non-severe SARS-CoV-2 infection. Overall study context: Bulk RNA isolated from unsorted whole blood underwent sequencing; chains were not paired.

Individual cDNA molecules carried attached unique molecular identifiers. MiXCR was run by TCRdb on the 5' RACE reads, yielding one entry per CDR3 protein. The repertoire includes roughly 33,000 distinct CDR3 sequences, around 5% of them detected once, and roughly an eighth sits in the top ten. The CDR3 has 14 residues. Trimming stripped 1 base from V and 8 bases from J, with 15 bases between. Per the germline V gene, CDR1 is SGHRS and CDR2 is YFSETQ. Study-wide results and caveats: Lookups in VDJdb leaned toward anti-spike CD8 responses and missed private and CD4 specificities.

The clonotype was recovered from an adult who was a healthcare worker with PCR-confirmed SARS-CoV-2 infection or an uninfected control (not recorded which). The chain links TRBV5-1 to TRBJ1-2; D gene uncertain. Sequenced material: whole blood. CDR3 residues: CASSLTDATMGYTF. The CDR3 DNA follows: TGCGCCAGCAGCTTGACAGATGCTACTATGGGCTACACCTTC. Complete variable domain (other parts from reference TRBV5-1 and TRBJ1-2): KAGVTQTPRYLIKTRGQQVTLSCSPISGHRSVSWYQQTPGQGLQFLFEYFSETQRNKGNFPGRFSGRQFSNSRSEMNVSTLELGDSALYLCASSLTDATMGYTFGSGTRLTVV.